The rows below give T cell receptor beta chains drawn from one sample of a study of shared clonotypes between healthy human individuals. TCRdb keeps only in-frame clones here, not all; method: immunoSEQ multiplex PCR. The data show 2 million to 3 million clones, more than 90% seen once. Input material: naive CD4+ T cells sorted from blood. These receptors were taken from a man younger than 30 in good health. CDR3s include the opening cysteine and the closing phenylalanine or tryptophan. The D gene is left open where the match is weak.

v_call d_call cdr3_aa
TRBV18 NA CASSPPRHLTYEQYF
TRBV29-1 TRBD2 CSVEDPGLAGGPEEQFF
TRBV28 TRBD2 CASSPAGEETQYF
TRBV18 NA CASSPSPGAGSFVGNTIYF
TRBV4-3 NA CASSQVGSRTDTQYF
TRBV19 TRBD1 CASSSGTEIYEQYF
TRBV11-2 TRBD1 CASSPKTQGDEAFF
TRBV5-8 TRBD1 CASSPLLGQGLNNSPLHF
TRBV4-1 TRBD2 CASSQDPGRPSYNEQFF
TRBV27 NA CASRRQGTDTQYF
TRBV7-8 TRBD1 CASSSLQGTGELFF
TRBV18 TRBD1 CASSPRQGQTYEQYF
TRBV6-5 NA CASSRTLGTQYF
TRBV2 TRBD1 CASRPGQTYEQYF
TRBV7-3 TRBD2 CASVERGEPTDTQYF
TRBV11-2 TRBD2 CASTPRGTTKNIQYF
TRBV5-4 TRBD1 CASSLQDRGAGELFF
TRBV5-4 TRBD1 CASSLGLGTDLSGANVLTF
TRBV2 TRBD1 CARGTGLGGANVLTF
TRBV11-3 TRBD2 CASSPGGGSSGANVLTF
TRBV4-1 NA CASSQLKSSYEQYF
TRBV10-3 TRBD1 CAISEWDRGLQETQYF
TRBV6-1 NA CASSEDGGGQYF
TRBV5-1 TRBD2 CASSWSRLAGADTQYF
TRBV9 NA CASSLGWGARETQYF
TRBV28 TRBD1 CASSWGQGYEQYF
TRBV5-5 NA CASSPQQGNYGYTF
TRBV19 NA CASSTGRTGEKLFF
TRBV6-4 TRBD1 CASSPTTKTGPYGYTF
TRBV27 NA CASSLDWNQPQHF
TRBV29-1 TRBD1 CSVAGQVTYEQYF
TRBV11-3 TRBD2 CASSLTAGGDVYEQYF
TRBV25-1 TRBD1 CASTHNRQGRTDTQYF
TRBV7-2 TRBD2 CASSLALTSAKYSYNEQFF
TRBV18 NA CASSPAGLGETQYF
TRBV1 NA CTSSQVRYEQYF
TRBV19 NA CASSIVGDTSYEQYF
TRBV5-6 NA CASSADWAGAVWYEQYF
TRBV4-2 TRBD2 CASSQDLSGGAQETQYF
TRBV5-8 TRBD2 CASHPWGGIPYEQYF
TRBV10-3 NA CAISEVGGVNTEAFF
TRBV5-4 TRBD1 CASSGLGTGDLTDTQYF
TRBV5-4 NA CASTPTGRDTDTQYF
TRBV10-3 TRBD2 CAISDGGTRETQYF
TRBV5-4 TRBD1 CASSRGQDNGYTF
TRBV6-1 NA CASSEFDLPLYEQYF
TRBV4-3 TRBD2 CASSQVVQVAGSSYEQYF
TRBV6-5 NA CASTLRLNTEAFF
TRBV5-6 NA CASSPTPYNEQFF
TRBV6-5 TRBD1 CASSYGTGGVDTQYF
TRBV11-2 NA CASSPGLNTEAFF
TRBV19 TRBD2 CATQRRGGGETQYF
TRBV7-2 NA CASSQTYIGGVHSPLHF